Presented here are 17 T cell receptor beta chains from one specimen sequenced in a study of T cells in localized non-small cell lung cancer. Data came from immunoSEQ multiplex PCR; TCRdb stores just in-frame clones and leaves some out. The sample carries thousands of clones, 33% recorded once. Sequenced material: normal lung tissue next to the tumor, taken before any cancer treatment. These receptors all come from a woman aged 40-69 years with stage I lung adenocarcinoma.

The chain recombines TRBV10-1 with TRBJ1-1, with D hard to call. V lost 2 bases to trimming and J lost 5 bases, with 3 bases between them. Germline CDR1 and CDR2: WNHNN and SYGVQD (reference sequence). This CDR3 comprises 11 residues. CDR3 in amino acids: CASSEGTEAFF. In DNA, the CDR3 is TGCGCCAGCAGTGAGGGTACTGAAGCTTTCTTT.

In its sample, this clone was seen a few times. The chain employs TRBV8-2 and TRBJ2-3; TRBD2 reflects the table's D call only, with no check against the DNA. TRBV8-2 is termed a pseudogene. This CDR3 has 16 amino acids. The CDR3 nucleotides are TGTGCCAGCAGTTTAAGGGCGGGGGGAAGCACAGATACGCAGTATTTT. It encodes CASSLRAGGSTDTQYF.

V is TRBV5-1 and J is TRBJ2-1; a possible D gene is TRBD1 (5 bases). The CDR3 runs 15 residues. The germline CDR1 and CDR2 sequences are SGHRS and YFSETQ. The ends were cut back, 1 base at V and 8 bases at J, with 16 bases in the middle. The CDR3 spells CASSLMQGTFHEQFF. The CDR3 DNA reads TGCGCCAGCAGCTTGATGCAGGGAACGTTCCATGAGCAGTTCTTC.

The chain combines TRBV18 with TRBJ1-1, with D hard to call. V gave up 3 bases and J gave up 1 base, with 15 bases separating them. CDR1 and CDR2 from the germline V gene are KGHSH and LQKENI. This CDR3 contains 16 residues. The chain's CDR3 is CASSPTGRVSNTEAFF. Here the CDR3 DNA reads TGTGCCAGCTCACCCACTGGGAGGGTTTCGAACACTGAAGCTTTCTTT. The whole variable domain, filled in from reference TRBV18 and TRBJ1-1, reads NAGVMQNPRHLVRRRGQEARLRCSPMKGHSHVYWYRQLPEEGLKFMVYLQKENIIDESGMPKERFSAEFPKEGPSILRIQQVVRGDSAAYFCASSPTGRVSNTEAFFGQGTRLTVV.

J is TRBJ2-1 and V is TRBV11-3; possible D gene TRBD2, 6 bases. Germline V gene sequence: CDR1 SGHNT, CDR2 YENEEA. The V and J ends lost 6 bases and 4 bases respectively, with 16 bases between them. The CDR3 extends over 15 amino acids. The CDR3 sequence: CASSLLSGEYNEQFF. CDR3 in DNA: TGTGCCAGCAGTCTACTTAGCGGAGAATACAATGAGCAGTTCTTC.

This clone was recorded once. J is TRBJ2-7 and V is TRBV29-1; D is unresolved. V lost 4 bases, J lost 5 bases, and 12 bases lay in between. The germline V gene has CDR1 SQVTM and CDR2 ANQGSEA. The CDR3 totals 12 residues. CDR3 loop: CSVAHHGDEQYF. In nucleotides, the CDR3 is TGCAGCGTTGCACACCATGGGGACGAGCAGTACTTC.

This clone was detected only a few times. CDR3 sequence: CASSPLEGTDSPLHF. The CDR3, as DNA: TGTGCCAGCAGCCCGTTGGAGGGCACAGATTCACCCCTCCACTTT. This chain links TRBV11-3 with TRBJ1-6; D is uncertain. CDR1 and CDR2 (germline): SGHNT, YENEEA. Trimming removed 5 bases from V and 8 bases from J, with 16 bases in between. The length of the CDR3 is 15 residues.

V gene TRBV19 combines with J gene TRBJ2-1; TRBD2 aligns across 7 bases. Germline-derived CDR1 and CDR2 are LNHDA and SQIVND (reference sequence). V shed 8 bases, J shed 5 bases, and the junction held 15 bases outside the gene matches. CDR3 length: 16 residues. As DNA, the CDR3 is TGTGCCAGTGCGTGGCCGGGGAGGGATACCCACAATGAGCAGTTCTTC. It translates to CASAWPGRDTHNEQFF.

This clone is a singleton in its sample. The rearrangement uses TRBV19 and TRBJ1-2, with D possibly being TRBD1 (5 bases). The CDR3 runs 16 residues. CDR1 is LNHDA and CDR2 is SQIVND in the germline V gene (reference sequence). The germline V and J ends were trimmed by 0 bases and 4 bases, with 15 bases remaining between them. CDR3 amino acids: CASSIDPSIDSYGYTF. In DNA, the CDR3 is TGTGCCAGTAGTATAGACCCGTCGATCGACAGCTATGGCTACACCTTC.

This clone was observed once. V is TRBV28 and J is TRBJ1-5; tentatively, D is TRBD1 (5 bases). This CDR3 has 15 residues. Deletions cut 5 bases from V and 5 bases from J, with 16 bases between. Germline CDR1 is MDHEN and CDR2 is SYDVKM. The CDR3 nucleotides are TGTGCCAGCAGTGCCCCGGACGGGGCCTATCAGCCCCAGCATTTT. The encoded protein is CASSAPDGAYQPQHF.

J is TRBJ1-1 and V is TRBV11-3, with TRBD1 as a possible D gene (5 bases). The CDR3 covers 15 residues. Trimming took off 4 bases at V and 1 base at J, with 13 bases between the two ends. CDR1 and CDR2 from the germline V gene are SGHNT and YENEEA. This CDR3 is CASSWGGGANTEAFF. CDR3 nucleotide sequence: TGTGCCAGCAGCTGGGGTGGGGGAGCGAACACTGAAGCTTTCTTT.

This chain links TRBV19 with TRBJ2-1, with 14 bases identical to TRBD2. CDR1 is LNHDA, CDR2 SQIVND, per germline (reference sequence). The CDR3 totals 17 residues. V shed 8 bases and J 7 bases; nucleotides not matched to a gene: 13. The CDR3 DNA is TGTGCCAGTGACTCCGGGACTAGCGGGAGATGGCGTAATGAGCAGTTCTTC. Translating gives CASDSGTSGRWRNEQFF.

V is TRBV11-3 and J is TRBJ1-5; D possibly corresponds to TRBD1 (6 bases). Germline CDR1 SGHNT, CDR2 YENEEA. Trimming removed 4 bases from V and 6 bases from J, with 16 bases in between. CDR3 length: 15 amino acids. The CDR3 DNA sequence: TGTGCCAGCAGCTCCGTGGCAGGGGCGGGTCAGCCCCAGCATTTT. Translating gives CASSSVAGAGQPQHF.

As DNA, the CDR3 is TGTGCCAGCAGTGAAGATTTCCGGAAGAACACTGAAGCTTTCTTT. Translating gives CASSEDFRKNTEAFF. The chain couples TRBV6-1 to TRBJ1-1; D is unresolved. CDR3 length: 15 amino acids. Germline CDR1 and CDR2: MNHNS and SASEGT. Trimming removed 1 base at V and 1 base at J, with 10 bases between.

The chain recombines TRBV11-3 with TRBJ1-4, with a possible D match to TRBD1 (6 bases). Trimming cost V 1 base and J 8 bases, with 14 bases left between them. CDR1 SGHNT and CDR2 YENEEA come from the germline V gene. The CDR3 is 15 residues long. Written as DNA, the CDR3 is TGTGCCAGCAGCTTAGGAACAGGGTTAGAAGAAAAACTGTTTTTT. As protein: CASSLGTGLEEKLFF.

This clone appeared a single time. The CDR3 DNA follows: TGTGCCATCAGTGAGCTTGGGGGCGTCGGAAACATTCAGTACTTC. This codes for CAISELGGVGNIQYF. This chain uses TRBV10-3 with TRBJ2-4, with a tentative D call TRBD1 (6 bases). This CDR3 comprises 15 residues. Per the germline V gene, CDR1 is ENHRY and CDR2 is SYGVKD. V lost 2 bases and J lost 6, with 14 bases in between.

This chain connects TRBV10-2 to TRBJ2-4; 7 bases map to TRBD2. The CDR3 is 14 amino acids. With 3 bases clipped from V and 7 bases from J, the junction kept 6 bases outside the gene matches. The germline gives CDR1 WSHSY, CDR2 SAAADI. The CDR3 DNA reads TGCGCCAGCAGTGATCAGGGAGGGGAGAACATTCAGTACTTC. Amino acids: CASSDQGGENIQYF.